Below, 27 T cell receptor beta chains from the same sample are listed, as sequenced in a study of T cells after posttransplantation cyclophosphamide. Produced via immunoSEQ multiplex PCR; TCRdb's table is partial and in-frame only. The sample consists of roughly 30,000 clones, 70% to 90% of them appearing once. The specimen was PBMCs. The receptors originated from a woman aged 40-49 years with a blood cancer, CMV-positive, and with a related stem cell donor.

This chain connects TRBV29-1 to TRBJ1-4; 10 bases match TRBD1. The CDR3 has 12 amino acids. J lost 7 bases, V lost 6 bases, and 2 bases had no gene match. CDR1 and CDR2 from the germline V gene are SQVTM and ANQGSEA. In DNA, the CDR3 is TGCAGCGTCGGACAGGGGGGTGAAAAACTGTTTTTT. Amino acids: CSVGQGGEKLFF.

The chain links TRBV7-9 to TRBJ2-1, with no clear D. The germline CDR1 and CDR2 sequences are SEHNR and FQNEAQ (reference sequence). Trimming shortened V by 5 bases and J by 7 bases, and 15 bases separated the two germline ends. This CDR3 comprises 14 residues. CDR3 region: CASSPPMYSNEQFF. CDR3 bases: TGTGCCAGCAGCCCCCCTATGTACTCGAATGAGCAGTTCTTC. The full variable domain, rest sourced from reference TRBV7-9 and TRBJ2-1, is DTGVSQNPRHKITKRGQNVTFRCDPISEHNRLYWYRQTLGQGPEFLTYFQNEAQLEKSRLLSDRFSAERPKGSFSTLEIQRTEQGDSAMYLCASSPPMYSNEQFFGPGTRLTVL.

CDR3 in amino acids: CASSLDRRILIVAYEQYF. The CDR3 bases are TGTGCCAGCAGCTTAGACAGGCGGATTCTAATAGTGGCCTACGAGCAGTACTTC. The V and J genes are TRBV7-8 and TRBJ2-5; maybe TRBD1 (5 bases). TRBJ2-7 explains the end of the DNA better; the J call may be wrong. CDR1 SGHVS and CDR2 FQNEAQ come from the germline V gene. The CDR3 runs 18 residues.

A few counts support this clone. The chain recombines TRBV2 with TRBJ2-7; the match to TRBD1 covers 9 bases. The CDR3 extends over 14 amino acids. V dropped 7 bases and J dropped 5; count of bases not matched to a gene: 9. Per germline, CDR1 SNHLY and CDR2 FYNNEI. The CDR3 spells CASISGQGDDEQYF. The CDR3 DNA reads as TGTGCCAGCATTTCGGGACAGGGAGACGACGAGCAGTACTTC.

The chain couples TRBV21-1 to TRBJ2-3; the table calls TRBD1, which could not be checked here. TRBV21-1 is assigned pseudogene status. CDR3 length equals 15 residues. The CDR3 loop reads CASSKGGCSTDTQYF. CDR3 sequence (DNA): TGTGCCAGCAGCAAAGGGGGCTGTAGCACAGATACGCAGTATTTT.

A remark on this clone: One end of the junction fails to match germline, which may point to a read error. This specimen includes other DNA sequences encoding the same CDR3. The V call is TRBV7-9, the J call TRBJ1-4; D possibly corresponds to TRBD1 (5 bases). Germline CDR1 is SEHNR and CDR2 is FQNEAQ (reference sequence). This CDR3 has 15 amino acids. CDR3 sequence (DNA): TGTGCCAGCAGCTCCACGACAGTCGTGGGTGAAAAATTGTTTTTT. The encoded protein is CASSSTTVVGEKLFF.

This chain links TRBV6-1 with TRBJ1-3, with a weak D call TRBD1 (5 bases). CDR1 and CDR2 (germline): MNHNS, SASEGT. There are 14 residues in the CDR3. V lost 4 bases and J 4 bases, leaving 11 bases between the germline ends. The CDR3 DNA follows: TGTGCCAGCAGTGCGGGCCAGGGAGGAAACACCATATATTTT. Protein: CASSAGQGGNTIYF.

Note on this clone: This is likely a read error, given that the CDR3 carries no conserved phenylalanine or tryptophan at its end. The chain carries TRBV10-2 and TRBJ1-6; 7 nucleotides match TRBD1. The CDR3 extends over 15 amino acids. The germline gives CDR1 WSHSY, CDR2 SAAADI. The CDR3 loop is CASSEGDRVNSPLHS. The CDR3 DNA follows: TGCGCCAGCAGTGAAGGGGACAGAGTTAATTCCCCCCTCCACTCT.

The V and J genes are TRBV27 and TRBJ1-1; D might be TRBD1 (6 bases). Germline assignment: CDR1 MNHEY and CDR2 SMNVEV (reference sequence). Trimming removed 4 bases from V and 1 base from J, with 13 bases in between. CDR3 length: 15 amino acids. CDR3 residues: CASSSLTGANTEAFF. CDR3 coding DNA: TGTGCCAGCAGTTCGCTGACAGGAGCGAACACTGAAGCTTTCTTT.

This clone was observed a single time. The chain combines TRBV27 with TRBJ1-3; D is undetermined. Germline V gene sequence: CDR1 MNHEY, CDR2 SMNVEV (reference sequence). The V and J ends lost 4 bases and 4 bases respectively, with 14 bases between them. The CDR3 length is 15 residues. Here the CDR3 reads CASSSSLSGGNTIYF. The CDR3 DNA follows: TGTGCCAGCAGTTCAAGCCTCAGCGGGGGAAACACCATATATTTT.

The chain couples TRBV7-9 to TRBJ2-5, with 12 bases aligning to TRBD2. The CDR3 is 17 amino acids. Per the germline V gene, CDR1 is SEHNR and CDR2 is FQNEAQ (reference sequence). J gave up 2 bases and V 5 bases, and 9 bases lay outside the gene matches. The CDR3 sequence is CASSTGLAGLYQETQYF. CDR3 nucleotides: TGTGCCAGCAGCACCGGACTAGCGGGGCTATATCAAGAGACCCAGTACTTC.

The count of this clone is one. V is TRBV4-1 and J is TRBJ2-4; D gene ambiguous. The length of the CDR3 is 17 residues. The germline CDR1 and CDR2 sequences are MGHRA and YSYEKL. V was pared by 1 base and J by 2 bases, with 15 bases between. The CDR3 sequence is CASSQVFSDLTKNIQYF. The DNA of the CDR3 is TGCGCCAGCAGCCAAGTTTTTTCAGATCTGACCAAAAACATTCAGTACTTC.

The chain couples TRBV9 to TRBJ2-1, with 7 bases that match TRBD2. This CDR3 region has 17 residues. Germline CDR1 is SGDLS and CDR2 is YYNGEE. V lost 2 bases and J lost 4; bases outside the gene matches: 12. CDR3 in amino acids: CASSVGLGAGYYNEQFF. The CDR3 nucleotides read TGTGCCAGCAGCGTGGGGTTAGGAGCGGGGTATTACAATGAGCAGTTCTTC.

The V and J genes are TRBV5-4 and TRBJ2-7; 14 bases align to TRBD2. Trimming at V came to 0 bases and at J to 2 bases, leaving 4 bases not matched to a gene. CDR1 SGHNT and CDR2 YYREEE come from the germline V gene (reference sequence). The CDR3 length is 17 residues. Written as DNA, the CDR3 is TGTGCCAGCAGCTTGGGACTAGCGGGGGGGCTTCCCTACGAGCAGTACTTC. Its translation is CASSLGLAGGLPYEQYF.

The chain recombines TRBV5-1 with TRBJ2-7; 7 positions agree with TRBD1. V shed 4 bases, J shed 2 bases, and the junction held 9 bases outside the gene matches. Per the germline V gene, CDR1 is SGHRS and CDR2 is YFSETQ. The CDR3 runs 15 residues. CDR3 sequence: CASSDGVGQAYEQYF. The CDR3 nucleotides read TGCGCCAGCAGCGATGGTGTAGGACAGGCCTACGAGCAGTACTTC.

This chain links TRBV5-1 with TRBJ1-1, with D maybe TRBD1 (6 bases). The germline V and J ends were trimmed by 4 bases and 6 bases, with 13 bases remaining between them. Looked up from germline, CDR1 is SGHRS and CDR2 is YFSETQ. CDR3 length: 13 residues. The CDR3 sequence: CASSPQGRPEAFF. The CDR3, as DNA: TGCGCCAGCAGCCCACAGGGTCGCCCTGAAGCTTTCTTT.

The chain couples TRBV5-6 to TRBJ2-1; the match to TRBD2 covers 9 bases. J gave up 1 base and V 5 bases, and 4 bases lay outside the gene matches. Germline values: CDR1 SGHDT, CDR2 YYEEEE. The CDR3 runs 15 residues. The CDR3 region is CASSTSGGSYNEQFF. The DNA of the CDR3 is TGTGCCAGCAGTACGAGCGGGGGGTCCTACAATGAGCAGTTCTTC. The entire variable domain, with the rest obtained from reference TRBV5-6 and TRBJ2-1, is as follows: DAGVTQSPTHLIKTRGQQVTLRCSPKSGHDTVSWYQQALGQGPQFIFQYYEEEERQRGNFPDRFSGHQFPNYSSELNVNALLLGDSALYLCASSTSGGSYNEQFFGPGTRLTVL.

The J gene is TRBJ2-1, the V gene TRBV6-5, with 11 bases aligning to TRBD1. Trimming at V came to 1 base and at J to 6 bases, leaving 2 bases not matched to a gene. CDR3 length: 15 amino acids. The germline gives CDR1 MNHEY, CDR2 SVGAGI. CDR3 sequence: CASSYYGQGANEQFF. The CDR3 region has the DNA TGTGCCAGCAGTTACTACGGACAGGGGGCCAATGAGCAGTTCTTC.

The CDR3, as DNA: TGTCTCTCCGCATCGGGCACTGAAGCTTTCTTT. Protein: CLSASGTEAFF. The V gene is TRBV7-2, the J gene TRBJ1-1; unclear D gene. From germline, CDR1 is SGHTA and CDR2 FQGNSA. The CDR3 is 11 amino acids.

The rearrangement links TRBV5-4 to TRBJ1-6; 9 nucleotides match TRBD1. This CDR3 spans 16 amino acids. In germline, CDR1 is SGHNT, CDR2 YYREEE (reference sequence). J lost 7 bases, V lost 0 bases, and 5 bases had no gene match. CDR3 residues: CASSLEYDRGNSPLHF. CDR3 nucleotide sequence: TGTGCCAGCAGCTTGGAATATGACAGGGGGAATTCACCCCTCCACTTT.

The chain employs TRBV11-2 and TRBJ2-2; unclear D gene. Trimming took off 2 bases at V and 5 bases at J, with 15 bases between the two ends. CDR1 is SGHAT, CDR2 FQNNGV, per germline. The CDR3 consists of 16 residues. Here the CDR3 DNA reads TGTGCCAGCAGCTTATTCCGAACTCCCGGGACCGGGGAGCTGTTTTTT. Its translation: CASSLFRTPGTGELFF.

V and J are TRBV19 and TRBJ2-3; D gene ambiguous. Between the trimmed V and J ends, which lost 4 bases and 2 bases, there was a span of 7 bases. Germline V gene data show CDR1 as LNHDA and CDR2 as SQIVND (reference sequence). The length of the CDR3 is 13 residues. The CDR3 reads CASSKRNTDTQYF. CDR3 DNA: TGTGCCAGTAGTAAGCGCAACACAGATACGCAGTATTTT.

This sequence joins TRBV5-5 and TRBJ2-4; 11 nucleotides align to TRBD1. Germline CDR1 SGHKS, CDR2 YYEKEE (reference sequence). This CDR3 region has 15 residues. Losses at the gene ends were 2 bases for V and 5 bases for J; bases not matched to a gene: 3. CDR3 nucleotide sequence: TGTGCCAGCAGCTTTGGGGGACAGGGGGAAAACATTCAGTACTTC. It encodes CASSFGGQGENIQYF. Complete variable domain (other parts from reference TRBV5-5 and TRBJ2-4): DAGVTQSPTHLIKTRGQQVTLRCSPISGHKSVSWYQQVLGQGPQFIFQYYEKEERGRGNFPDRFSARQFPNYSSELNVNALLLGDSALYLCASSFGGQGENIQYFGAGTRLSVL.

This clone was seen only once. V and J are TRBV11-1 and TRBJ2-2; perhaps TRBD2 as D (5 bases). The CDR3 runs 19 residues. Trimming shortened V by 6 bases and J by 3 bases, and 26 bases separated the two germline ends. Germline CDR1 and CDR2: SGHAT and FQDESV (reference sequence). The DNA of the CDR3 is TGTGCCAGCAGTTTCATATTCCAAACGGGGATAGTGTACACCGGGGAGCTGTTTTTT. It translates to CASSFIFQTGIVYTGELFF.

The chain employs TRBV9 and TRBJ2-2, with D maybe TRBD1 (6 bases). Per the germline V gene, CDR1 is SGDLS and CDR2 is YYNGEE. V gave up 2 bases and J gave up 5 bases, with 13 bases separating them. This CDR3 spans 15 amino acids. Here the CDR3 reads CASSVLGTPTGELFF. The CDR3 bases are TGTGCCAGCAGCGTCCTTGGGACACCGACCGGGGAGCTGTTTTTT.

V and J are TRBV4-1 and TRBJ2-7, with D perhaps matching TRBD2 (5 bases). The CDR3 runs 12 residues. CDR1 and CDR2 (germline): MGHRA, YSYEKL. Trimming shortened V by 4 bases and J by 7 bases, and 11 bases separated the two germline ends. The chain's CDR3 is CASSRGLGEQYF. The CDR3 region has the DNA TGCGCCAGCAGCCGCGGACTGGGGGAGCAGTACTTC.

This sequence joins TRBV6-5 and TRBJ2-7; maybe TRBD2 (6 bases). The germline CDR1 and CDR2 sequences are MNHEY and SVGAGI. The V and J ends lost 8 bases and 4 bases respectively, with 9 bases between them. The CDR3 has 11 residues. CDR3 loop: CASGGAYEQYF. Here the CDR3 DNA reads TGTGCCAGCGGAGGGGCGTACGAGCAGTACTTC.